The clone carrying this T cell receptor (beta chain) appeared once. The sample belongs to a study of cytomegalovirus exposure and HLA in healthy donors. At collection, donors were nominally healthy, but unrecorded immune exposures were probable. PCR was performed using 60 Vbeta and 13 Jbeta primers. Here immunoSEQ multiplex PCR was the method, and the copy in TCRdb shows in-frame clones only, minus some. The sample holds about 190,000 clones, around 87% seen once. The CDR3 has 15 amino acids. V shed 3 bases, J shed 0 bases, and the junction held 4 bases outside the gene matches. In germline, CDR1 is MNHEY, CDR2 SMNVEV (reference sequence).

V gene TRBV27 combines with J gene TRBJ2-7; TRBD1 matches at 8 bases. Source material: PBMCs. The sequence derives from a boy between 2 and 15 years old in good health and CMV-seronegative. CDR3 region: CASSFGQGASYEQYF. The CDR3 coding sequence is TGTGCCAGCAGTTTTGGGCAGGGGGCCTCCTACGAGCAGTACTTC.